This T cell receptor beta chain was sequenced in a study of cytomegalovirus exposure and HLA in healthy donors. Overall study findings and caveats: Researchers counted roughly 150 TCR beta chains as cytomegalovirus-associated. Subsequent analysis found a tendency for first-cohort TCR clusters to co-occur within the 95 to 150 validation repertoires. The classifier reportedly diagnosed cytomegalovirus status with high sensitivity and specificity.

Comment on this clone: The antigen is undetermined.

Method: immunoSEQ multiplex PCR; TCRdb's copy keeps in-frame clones and lacks some. The sample contains over 120,000 clones, roughly 89% of which appear only once. Germline CDR1 reads KGHSH; CDR2 reads LQKENI. CDR3 size: 15 residues. Trimming cost V 6 bases and J 1 base, with 15 bases left between them. The validation cohort, a group of more than 95 subjects, included the donors and was separate from the approximately 680-subject first cohort. The rearrangement links TRBV18 to TRBJ1-1, with a tentative D call TRBD1 (6 bases). Sequencing used PBMCs. This receptor was identified in a woman between 18 and 30 years old in good health and CMV-seropositive. CDR3 residues: CASSNDRSENTEAFF. The CDR3 DNA sequence: TGTGCCAGCTCTAACGACAGGTCCGAGAACACTGAAGCTTTCTTT. Combining the CDR3 with reference TRBV18 and TRBJ1-1 gives the whole variable domain NAGVMQNPRHLVRRRGQEARLRCSPMKGHSHVYWYRQLPEEGLKFMVYLQKENIIDESGMPKERFSAEFPKEGPSILRIQQVVRGDSAAYFCASSNDRSENTEAFFGQGTRLTVV.